What follows describes a single TCR beta chain. Libraries were prepared by immunoSEQ multiplex PCR; TCRdb keeps only in-frame clonotypes and omits some of them. The data hold some 62,000 clones, with about 89% observed a single time. The entry originates in a study of technical replicates of blood from a few donors. This CDR3 is 12 amino acids long. The germline V gene encodes CDR1 SGHKS and CDR2 YYEKEE (reference sequence). Deletions cut 3 bases from V and 7 bases from J, with 11 bases between. This sequence was found in a human donor in good health. Some clones in this sample may be carry-over from other donors' samples. V usage is TRBV5-5 and J usage is TRBJ2-7; D uncertain. The sequenced material came from PBMCs. This CDR3 is CASSSMGPEQYF. DNA for the CDR3: TGTGCCAGCAGCTCCATGGGCCCTGAGCAGTACTTC.